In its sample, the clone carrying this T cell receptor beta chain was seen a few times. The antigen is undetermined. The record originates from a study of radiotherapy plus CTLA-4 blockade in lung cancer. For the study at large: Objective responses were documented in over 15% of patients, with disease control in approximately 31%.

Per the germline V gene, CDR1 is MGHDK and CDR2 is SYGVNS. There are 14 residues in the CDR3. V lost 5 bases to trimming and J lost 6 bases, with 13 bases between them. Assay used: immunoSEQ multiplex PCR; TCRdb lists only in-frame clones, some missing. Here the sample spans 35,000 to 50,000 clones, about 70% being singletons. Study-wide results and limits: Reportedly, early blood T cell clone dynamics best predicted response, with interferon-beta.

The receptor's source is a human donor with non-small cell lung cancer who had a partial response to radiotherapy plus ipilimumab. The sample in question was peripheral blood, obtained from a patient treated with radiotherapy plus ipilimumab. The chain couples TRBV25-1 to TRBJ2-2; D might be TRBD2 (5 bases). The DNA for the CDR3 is TGTGCCAGCAGTCGTGATGGAGGATCCGGGGAGCTGTTTTTT. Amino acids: CASSRDGGSGELFF.